This TCR beta chain was obtained from a study of shared clonotypes between healthy human individuals. The CDR3 is made up of 14 amino acids. The V end lost 0 bases, the J end lost 2 bases, and 5 bases lay between the germline ends. In germline, CDR1 is KGHSH, CDR2 LQKENI. CD45RO-negative, CCR7-positively selected cells formed the naive CD8 fraction, excluding terminally differentiated effector memory CD45RA+ cells. Sequenced by immunoSEQ multiplex PCR; TCRdb stores in-frame clones only, minus some. The data contain nearly 2 million clones, about 95% of them singletons. The chain employs TRBV18 and TRBJ2-1; D not resolved. The specimen was naive CD8+ T cells sorted from blood. This sequence originates from a man between 18 and 29 years old in good health. The CDR3 here is CASSPPGTYNEQFF. CDR3 nucleotide sequence: TGTGCCAGCTCACCACCCGGTACCTACAATGAGCAGTTCTTC.